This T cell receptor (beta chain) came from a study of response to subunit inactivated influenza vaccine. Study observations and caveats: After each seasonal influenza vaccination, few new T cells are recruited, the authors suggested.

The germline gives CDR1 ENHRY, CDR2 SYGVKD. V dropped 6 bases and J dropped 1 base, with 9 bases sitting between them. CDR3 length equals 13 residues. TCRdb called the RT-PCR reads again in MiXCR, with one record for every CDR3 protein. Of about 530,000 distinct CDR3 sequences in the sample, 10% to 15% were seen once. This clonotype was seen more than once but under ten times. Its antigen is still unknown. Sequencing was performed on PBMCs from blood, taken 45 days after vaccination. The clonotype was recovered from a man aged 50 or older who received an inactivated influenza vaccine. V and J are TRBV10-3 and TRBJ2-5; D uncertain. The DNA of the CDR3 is TGTGCCATCAGGGGATTATCCCAAGAGACCCAGTACTTC. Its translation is CAIRGLSQETQYF.